This T cell receptor beta chain is drawn from a study of cytomegalovirus exposure and HLA in healthy donors listed by TCRdb under 2017. A note on the overall study: An earlier analysis of some 600 of the donors reported 250 to 300 Gb of sequence data and around 110 million unique TCR beta sequences obtained from around 190 million T cells. Typing coverage differed by locus: A, B, C, DRB1 and DQB1 were typed in about 620-640 donors, DQA1 in roughly 510, DPA1 in some 610, and DPB1 in around 440. Among several hundred genotyped donors of the cohort, an average of roughly 230,000 unique TCR beta nucleotide sequences was sequenced per donor, of which about 18% were non-productive. A separate validation cohort of roughly 130 different subjects was used in addition to the roughly 620-subject first cohort. An earlier analysis of approximately 500 of the donors applied high-throughput TCR beta sequencing to assess whether each TCR beta V gene segment acted as functional or pseudogenic. Of the 300 to 500 genotyped donors, 75% to 85% were placed in the genetic ancestry cluster associated with self-reported Caucasian donors. A few DR-DQ haplotypes were handled as single units for association and clustering because linkage in the cohort was strong. A later analysis re-examined previously published TCR beta repertoires from 500 to 700 donors and added high-resolution HLA genotyping to investigate patterns of TCR occurrence. High-throughput TCR immunosequencing, statistical association of individual TCRs with disease status, and machine learning were combined to predict cytomegalovirus infection status. The aim of the study was to test whether cataloging public T cell receptors could identify signatures of past pathogen exposure. Both class I and class II loci were covered by HLA typing, at four-digit resolution. The study profiled the T cell repertoires of 500 to 800 subjects by immunosequencing and related them to cytomegalovirus serostatus. Every discovery cohort repertoire had been produced on one sequencing platform. In the later analysis, no new phenotypic data were used to find candidate immune exposures; instead, reliance was placed on TCR beta sequences and their occurrence across donors. About 280 gigabases of sequencing data and tens of millions of unique TCR sequences were included in an early release covering roughly 600 HLA-typed donors. Donor age, sex, ethnicity and CMV serostatus were compiled together with the repertoire data. A later genetic analysis took genome-wide SNP genotypes for about three fifths of the roughly 700 donors and used that subset as a discovery cohort. Study-level results and caveats: CMV serostatus was the only immune exposure information available for the cohort. The authors suggested that the approach could potentially be generalized to other disease states and immunological phenotypes. A later analysis found that HLA-associated TCR beta chains were more clonally expanded and had lower generation probabilities than equally common non-associated chains. In both the original and validation cohorts, the classifier was reported to diagnose cytomegalovirus status with high specificity and sensitivity. A few of the identified cytomegalovirus-associated TCR beta chains were confirmed in vitro to be specific for cytomegalovirus antigens. The presence/absence analyses assumed that sequencing depth was roughly uniform across donors, and that assumption may not be true. A further reported finding was that TCR beta sequences accurately predicted the HLA-A and HLA-B alleles for most subjects in the first cohort. Correlated functional status among segregating V segments might reflect linkage disequilibrium, but an unknown experimental factor could not be ruled out. Approximately 18 rarely observed V segments, including chromosome 9 orphons, were excluded from the earlier analysis of approximately 500 of the donors because counts were too low. Some IMGT-functional V segments, including TRBV6-2 and TRBV6-3, could not be told apart with the 87-base-pair reads, so those segments were excluded. Across donors, most TCR sequences were observed very rarely, whereas some public TCRs were present in many individuals. A cluster of highly shared sequence variants was judged likely to be a technical artifact of the sequencing pipeline. A total of 150 to 200 TCR beta chains were listed by the study as associated with cytomegalovirus. According to a later analysis, parvovirus B19, influenza, CMV and Epstein-Barr virus appeared linked to several top co-occurrence clusters. In a later analysis, the rate of TCR association differed among HLA loci, with DRB1 alleles having the most associated TCRs and HLA-C alleles having the fewest. When HLA alleles, especially DR and DQ, strongly co-occurred, TCR associations were difficult to assign to individual alleles. Because HLA typing was unavailable for some donors at each locus, only the typed subset was used in association tests. Compared with the roughly 600-donor mean, donors in an Asian-associated ancestry cluster had fewer N-insertions in productive TCRs, according to a later genetic analysis. This cohort had only TCR beta chains sequenced, and the lack of alpha or paired-chain data limited which features could be detected. In a later analysis, most CMV-associated TCR beta chains were found to appear HLA-restricted, with HLA associations seemingly driven largely by CMV exposure. V-gene and J-gene trimming of TCR beta chains was associated with a missense DCLRE1C variant in a later genetic analysis, and the association was replicated in an independent cohort. A later analysis associated 15,000 to 20,000 TCR beta sequences with specific HLA alleles at a false discovery rate of 0.05. Broadly in line with IMGT annotations, most TCR beta V segments showed up in productive rearrangements about 87% or about 30% of the time in an earlier analysis of 450 to 600 of the donors.

The CDR3 numbers 15 residues from cysteine through phenylalanine. The kept DNA is CDR3 alone, 45 bases in frame from the first base. The trim is 6 bases for V and 2 bases for J, with a gap of 16 bases between the germline ends. The CDR1 and CDR2 encoded by the germline V gene are MDHEN and SYDVKM. This clone has just a few counts. Its antigen target is currently unknown. No quality values exist for individual bases; no much larger clone is one base distant. The library was made by the immunoSEQ multiplex PCR assay. A mixture of 60 forward primers for TCR Vbeta segments and 13 reverse primers for TCR Jbeta segments was used in the multiplex PCR. The CDR3 region of rearranged TCR beta genes was amplified from genomic DNA with a multiplex PCR assay. The Illumina HiSeq System was used to sequence the amplified TCR beta libraries as 87-base-pair reads. In the paper's pipeline: A later analysis tallied some 79 million unique TCR beta chains across the approximately 670 repertoires, and about 10 million of those chains were shared by two or more donors. A nearest-neighbor algorithm error-corrected the raw reads and collapsed the reads into unique sequences, merging closely related sequences to remove PCR and sequencing errors. V, D and J gene segments were assigned by aligning CDR3 sequences to IMGT reference sequences. For a sequence to be retained, a match of at least six nucleotides to both a V gene segment and a J gene segment was required. A rearrangement was called productive if the CDR3 had no stop codons and remained in frame with V and J, and every other rearrangement was called non-productive. Following IMGT convention, CDR3 was defined as the stretch from the second conserved V-encoded cysteine up to the conserved J-encoded phenylalanine. The earlier analysis of about 610 of the donors excluded sequences that lacked an unambiguous match to a single V gene segment. An earlier analysis of under 750 of the donors called V segments functional above 56.7% productive rearrangements and segregating when the between-donor standard deviation exceeded 5%. A statistical classification framework was built to diagnose cytomegalovirus status from the catalog of TCR beta chain sequences. In a later analysis, TCR nucleotide sequences were compared against IMGT/GENE-DB human TR gene sequences so that V and J genes could be assigned. Using the TCRdist pipeline, a later analysis assigned CDR3 sequences along with most-parsimonious VDJ recombination scenarios. In a later analysis, every TCR beta chain was defined by the combination of its CDR3 amino acid sequence and its V-gene family, and reads without a unique V-gene family were dropped. A later analysis removed several hundred highly shared, low-generation-probability nucleotide sequences to deal with suspected cross-contamination and a sequencing artifact. For each public chain, a later analysis derived a clonal expansion index from normalized ranks of inferred template counts within each repertoire. In a later analysis, generation probabilities were computed with a VDJ recombination model fitted to out-of-frame rearrangements, and the resulting probabilities were checked against IGoR. In a later analysis, hypergeometric tests were used to score TCR-TCR, TCR-HLA and TCR-CMV co-occurrence, with a repertoire-size bias correction applied to TCR pairs. False discovery rates were estimated in a later analysis by permuting HLA or CMV assignments 20 times. In a later analysis, co-occurring TCRs were grouped using DBSCAN, with TCRdist sequence similarity added in when clustering inside HLA-allele-positive subsets. Co-occurrence clustering excluded repertoires with fewer than 30,000 or more than 120,000 public chains, plus five with anomalous nucleotide sharing. In TCRdb, the immuneACCESS table is reduced to in-frame sequences with V and J assigned. These tables do not hold every clone; where another copy was compared, an unresolved V gene accounts for under half, and the others remain unexplained. V, J and clone size reflect that table, while D and trimming were determined from the DNA. This sample lists about 100,000 clones; around 74% were detected once. About 7% of the sample is in the top ten clones.

The cohort comprised some 700 healthy bone marrow donors. At the time of sampling, every cohort member was nominally healthy, though immune exposures that went unrecorded were likely present. The donor tested CMV seropositive, placing the donor among the 250 to 350 seropositive members of the cohort. Every donor gave a peripheral blood sample, and the peripheral blood mononuclear cells from that sample were used for TCR beta sequencing. The Qiagen DNeasy Blood Extraction Kit was used to extract genomic DNA from the blood cell samples. The receptor comes from a man in his forties or fifties in good health and CMV-seropositive. The sequencing input was PBMCs. The rearrangement combines TRBV28 with TRBJ2-5; a tentative D match to TRBD2 spans 6 bases. The nucleotide sequence is given as TGTGCCAGCAGGGATAGAGCGGGCGAGCAAGAGACCCAGTACTTC. The translation is CASRDRAGEQETQYF.